This entry lists 20 T cell receptor beta chains sequenced from one sample in a study of beta chain features in type 1 diabetes. The whole isolated RNA underwent reverse transcription, so sequencing captured expressed TCRB transcripts. The assay was immunoSEQ multiplex PCR, and TCRdb's table has in-frame clones only and misses some. The sample has 250,000 to 350,000 clones; 12% to 15% are singletons. Sequencing was performed on central memory CD4+ T cells from blood. The receptors originated from a young man in good health.

The chain joins TRBV9 to TRBJ2-2; 10 bases align to TRBD2. V lost 3 bases, J lost 5 bases, and 1 base stayed unmatched. The CDR3 totals 14 residues. The germline CDR1 and CDR2 sequences are SGDLS and YYNGEE. CDR3 in DNA: TGTGCCAGCAGCGGACTAGCGGGTACCGGGGAGCTGTTTTTT. Protein product: CASSGLAGTGELFF.

The chain has TRBV7-2 and TRBJ2-3; D possibly uses TRBD1 or TRBD2 (5 bases each). The CDR3 length is 13 residues. Looked up from germline, CDR1 is SGHTA and CDR2 is FQGNSA. V lost 5 bases, J lost 8 bases, and 14 bases lay in between. The CDR3 DNA sequence: TGTGCCAGCAGCCCGGGGTACCAGGGTACGCAGTATTTT. Protein sequence: CASSPGYQGTQYF.

This clone showed up just a few times. The chain has TRBV18 and TRBJ2-1; 7 nucleotides align to TRBD1. This CDR3 has 18 residues. J was trimmed by 5 bases and V by 3 bases; bases with no gene match: 16. From germline, CDR1 is KGHSH and CDR2 LQKENI. This CDR3 reads CASSPSQTGATDNNEQFF. The CDR3 region has the DNA TGTGCCAGCTCACCTTCCCAAACAGGGGCCACAGATAACAATGAGCAGTTCTTC. Full variable domain (missing parts from reference TRBV18 and TRBJ2-1): NAGVMQNPRHLVRRRGQEARLRCSPMKGHSHVYWYRQLPEEGLKFMVYLQKENIIDESGMPKERFSAEFPKEGPSILRIQQVVRGDSAAYFCASSPSQTGATDNNEQFFGPGTRLTVL.

This clone was recorded a few times. This rearrangement joins TRBV7-2 to TRBJ2-4; TRBD1 might be the D (5 bases). The V end was cut by 3 bases, the J end by 0 bases, with 15 bases between. Germline assignment: CDR1 SGHTA and CDR2 FQGNSA. The CDR3 covers 17 residues. In nucleotides, the CDR3 is TGTGCCAGCAGCTTTCAAGGGGCCCCCACAGCCAAAAACATTCAGTACTTC. It specifies CASSFQGAPTAKNIQYF.

The CDR3 DNA reads TGTGCCAGCAGTTCCCTCGACGGGGAAGCTTTCTTT. Translating gives CASSSLDGEAFF. The rearrangement joins TRBV6-5 to TRBJ1-1; no reliable D call. The CDR3 sequence is 12 residues long. Germline CDR1 reads MNHEY; CDR2 reads SVGAGI. V was cut by 4 bases and J by 8 bases, with 11 bases left in between.

In its sample, this clone was seen a few times. The V gene is TRBV6-5, the J gene TRBJ1-2; D not certain. The CDR3 is made up of 14 amino acids. V was pared by 2 bases and J by 2 bases, with 9 bases between. Per the germline V gene, CDR1 is MNHEY and CDR2 is SVGAGI. The CDR3 nucleotides read TGTGCCAGCAGTTACAGCAGCCTGAACTATGGCTACACCTTC. Translating gives CASSYSSLNYGYTF.

This clone was seen a few times. CDR3 sequence (DNA): TGTGCCAGCAGCCAATTCTCTTGGGAGACCTCCTACAATGAGCAGTTCTTC. It translates to CASSQFSWETSYNEQFF. The chain combines TRBV28 with TRBJ2-1; D perhaps matches TRBD2 (5 bases). The CDR3 is made up of 17 amino acids. The germline gives CDR1 MDHEN, CDR2 SYDVKM. Trimming removed 6 bases from V and 0 bases from J, with 18 bases in between.

The rearrangement uses TRBV18 and TRBJ1-2; unclear D gene. The CDR3 extends over 13 amino acids. Germline V lookup: CDR1 KGHSH, CDR2 LQKENI. V was cut by 0 bases and J by 4 bases, with 6 bases left in between. The DNA of the CDR3 is TGTGCCAGCTCACCACCGGCCATCTATGGCTACACCTTC. Translating it yields CASSPPAIYGYTF.

This clone was counted only a few times. V usage is TRBV7-3 and J usage is TRBJ2-1, with D perhaps TRBD1 (5 bases). The germline gives CDR1 SGHTA, CDR2 FQGTGA. The CDR3 is 15 residues long. Trimming pared 7 bases from V and 4 bases from J, leaving 17 bases between. CDR3 sequence: CASTAGAAPYNEQFF. For the CDR3, the DNA is TGTGCCAGCACCGCTGGGGCGGCTCCTTACAATGAGCAGTTCTTC.

The rearrangement joins TRBV6-5 to TRBJ1-2, with 7 nucleotides matching TRBD1. The germline CDR1 and CDR2 sequences are MNHEY and SVGAGI. V shed 2 bases, J shed 8 bases, and the junction held 8 bases outside the gene matches. CDR3 length: 14 amino acids. CDR3 DNA: TGTGCCAGCAGTTACGACAGGGCCCAGGGGGGCTACACCTTC. Encoded protein: CASSYDRAQGGYTF.

The genes are TRBV6-1 and TRBJ2-3; D is perhaps TRBD2 (7 bases). There are 18 residues in the CDR3. V was trimmed by 0 bases and J by 4 bases, leaving 20 bases between them. CDR1 and CDR2 (germline): MNHNS, SASEGT. The CDR3 reads CASSEAVGGQISADTQYF. The CDR3 region has the DNA TGTGCCAGCAGTGAAGCAGTCGGGGGGCAGATTAGTGCAGATACGCAGTATTTT.

This clone occurred a few times. The V and J genes are TRBV11-2 and TRBJ2-7; D tentatively reads TRBD1 or TRBD2 (7 bases each). The CDR3 runs 15 residues. Trimming removed 0 bases at V and 4 bases at J, with 13 bases between. The V gene's germline CDR1 is SGHAT and CDR2 FQNNGV. The CDR3 coding sequence is TGTGCCAGCAGCTTAGACCCAGGGGGGGATTACGAGCAGTACGTC. Translating it yields CASSLDPGGDYEQYV.

The V gene is TRBV6-5, the J gene TRBJ2-2, with a possible D match to TRBD1 (7 bases). From germline, CDR1 is MNHEY and CDR2 SVGAGI. This CDR3 comprises 16 residues. V lost 0 bases, J lost 6 bases, and 14 bases lay in between. CDR3 coding DNA: TGTGCCAGCAGTTACTCGATAGGAGGGGGCCCCGGGGAGCTGTTTTTT. Encoded protein: CASSYSIGGGPGELFF.

This clone has more than one count but fewer than ten. V and J are TRBV4-1 and TRBJ1-1; D remains unclear. The CDR3 is 14 residues long. Germline V gene sequence: CDR1 MGHRA, CDR2 YSYEKL. Between the trimmed V and J ends, which lost 1 base and 2 bases, there was a span of 8 bases. This CDR3 reads CASSQVVGNTEAFF. For the CDR3, the DNA is TGCGCCAGCAGCCAAGTTGTGGGAAACACTGAAGCTTTCTTT.

This chain uses TRBV7-2 with TRBJ1-5; tentative D call: TRBD1 (5 bases). Per germline, CDR1 SGHTA and CDR2 FQGNSA. V lost 1 base, J lost 3 bases, and 10 bases lay in between. The CDR3 runs 15 residues. The CDR3 DNA reads as TGTGCCAGCAGCTTAGAGGGGACCTACAATCAGCCCCAGCATTTT. As protein: CASSLEGTYNQPQHF.

This clone was seen repeatedly, ten times or more. The CDR3 DNA is TGTGCCAGCAGCCAGACAGGGAAAGAGACCCAGTACTTC. As protein: CASSQTGKETQYF. V usage is TRBV16 and J usage is TRBJ2-5; 7 bases are shared with TRBD1. This CDR3 contains 13 residues. CDR1 and CDR2 (germline): KGHSY, FQNENV. The V and J ends lost 3 bases and 3 bases, in that order; junction bases with no gene match: 1.

This clone has only a few counts. V and J are TRBV9 and TRBJ2-5, with D unclear. The CDR3 runs 12 residues. V lost 1 base and J lost 4, with 5 bases in between. The V gene's germline CDR1 is SGDLS and CDR2 YYNGEE. The CDR3 DNA is TGTGCCAGCAGCGTACGAGGAGAGACCCAGTACTTC. As protein: CASSVRGETQYF.

The chain uses TRBV4-3 and TRBJ1-1; D is undetermined. Trimming removed 0 bases at V and 0 bases at J, with 11 bases between. Germline V lookup: CDR1 LGHNA, CDR2 YSLEER. This CDR3 region has 16 residues. The CDR3 coding sequence is TGCGCCAGCAGCCAAGATATGCCCCCGGTGAACACTGAAGCTTTCTTT. This encodes CASSQDMPPVNTEAFF.

This clone has only a few counts. DNA for the CDR3: TGTGCCAGCAGCTTAATAGTGGGGGAGACCCAGTACTTC. It encodes CASSLIVGETQYF. V usage is TRBV11-3 and J usage is TRBJ2-5; no firm D call. In germline, CDR1 is SGHNT, CDR2 YENEEA. V was cut by 2 bases and J by 5 bases, with 9 bases left in between. The CDR3 contains 13 residues.

The V call is TRBV7-6, the J call TRBJ1-6, with D possibly TRBD1 on 5 matching bases. The CDR3 totals 17 residues. Germline-derived CDR1 and CDR2 are SGHVS and FNYEAQ. V lost 5 bases, J lost 6 bases, and 20 bases lay in between. The CDR3 loop reads CASSRGVGRSANSPLHF. The CDR3 DNA is TGTGCCAGCAGCCGGGGGGTAGGTCGGTCGGCTAATTCACCCCTCCACTTT.